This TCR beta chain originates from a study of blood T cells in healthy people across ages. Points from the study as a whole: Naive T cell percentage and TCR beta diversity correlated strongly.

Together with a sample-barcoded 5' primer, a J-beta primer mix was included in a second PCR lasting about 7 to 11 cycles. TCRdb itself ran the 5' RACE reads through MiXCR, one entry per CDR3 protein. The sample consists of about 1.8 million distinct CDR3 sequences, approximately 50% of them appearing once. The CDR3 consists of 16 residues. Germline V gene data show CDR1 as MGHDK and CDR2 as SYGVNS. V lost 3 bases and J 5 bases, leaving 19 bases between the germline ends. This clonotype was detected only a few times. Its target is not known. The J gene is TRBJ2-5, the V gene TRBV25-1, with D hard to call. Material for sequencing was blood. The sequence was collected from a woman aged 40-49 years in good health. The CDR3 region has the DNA TGTGCCAGCAGTGACCCCCAGGTTGGAGCTCGGGAGACCCAGTACTTC. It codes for CASSDPQVGARETQYF. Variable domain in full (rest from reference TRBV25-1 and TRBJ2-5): EADIYQTPRYLVIGTGKKITLECSQTMGHDKMYWYQQDPGMELHLIHYSYGVNSTEKGDLSSESTVSRIRTEHFPLTLESARPSHTSQYLCASSDPQVGARETQYFGPGTRLLVL.